This TCR beta chain was captured in a study of cytomegalovirus exposure and HLA in healthy donors. In the study overall: Genotyping showed roughly 83% of 398 donors falling in the Caucasian-associated ancestry cluster.

PCR used 60 Vbeta primers and 13 Jbeta primers. Assay used: immunoSEQ multiplex PCR; TCRdb lists only in-frame clones, some missing. The sample holds around 130,000 clones. Findings and caveats of the study: Upon later analysis, HLA-associated TCR beta chains proved more clonally expanded than other, equally common chains.

This CDR3 is built from 18 residues. Trimming stripped 0 bases from V and 1 base from J, with 15 bases between. Germline assignment: CDR1 LGHNA and CDR2 YSLEER. On this clone: Its target is not known.

This chain uses TRBV4-3 with TRBJ1-4; D is possibly TRBD1 (5 bases). The sequenced sample was PBMCs. The clonotype was recovered from a woman aged 40 to 50 in good health and CMV-seronegative. This CDR3 is CASSQEFRGWGTNEKLFF. CDR3 DNA sequence: TGCGCCAGCAGCCAAGAATTCCGGGGGTGGGGAACTAATGAAAAACTGTTTTTT.